One sample yielded the 8 T cell receptor beta chains listed below, sequenced in a study of blood T cells in healthy people across ages. A second PCR, run for roughly 7 to 11 cycles, used a sample-barcoded 5' primer plus a J-beta primer mix. TCRdb fed the 5' RACE reads into MiXCR, producing one record per CDR3 protein. The table includes about a million distinct CDR3 sequences, under 40% detected once. Input material: blood. These receptors were obtained from a young man in good health.

The rearrangement joins TRBV7-2 to TRBJ2-2; D gene ambiguous. Trimming left V 7 bases short and J 3 bases short, with 18 bases between. CDR1 and CDR2 (germline): SGHTA, FQGNSA. This CDR3 region has 16 residues. DNA for the CDR3: TGTGCCAGCAACAACATTGTAGGGCCCCACACCGGGGAGCTGTTTTTT. Translated, it gives CASNNIVGPHTGELFF.

This clonotype was detected a few times. The CDR3 DNA reads as TGTGCCAGTCACCTCTCCTACAATGAGCAGTTCTTC. Its protein product is CASHLSYNEQFF. The gene calls are TRBV2 and TRBJ2-1; D gene uncertain. Trimming removed 9 bases at V and 0 bases at J, with 6 bases between. From germline, CDR1 is SNHLY and CDR2 FYNNEI. The CDR3 sequence is 12 residues long.

This clonotype was observed a few times. V usage is TRBV20-1 and J usage is TRBJ2-3; D unresolved. This CDR3 is 15 amino acids long. The germline V gene has CDR1 DFQATT and CDR2 SNEGSKA (reference sequence). The V end lost 6 bases, the J end lost 0 bases, and 16 bases lay between the germline ends. Written as DNA, the CDR3 is TGCAGTGCCCCCCTCCTTGGACCTAGCACAGATACGCAGTATTTT. This translates into CSAPLLGPSTDTQYF.

The rearrangement links TRBV24-1 to TRBJ2-7; 8 positions agree with TRBD1. CDR1 is KGHDR, CDR2 SFDVKD, per germline. Trimming at V came to 0 bases and at J to 2 bases, leaving 5 bases not matched to a gene. The CDR3 has 16 residues. The CDR3 bases are TGTGCCACCAGTGATTTGTGGGGGACAGGTCCCTACGAGCAGTACTTC. Amino acids: CATSDLWGTGPYEQYF.

This clonotype was seen more than once but under ten times. V is TRBV6-2 or TRBV6-3 and J is TRBJ2-5, with 7 bases lining up with TRBD2. V dropped 6 bases and J dropped 1; count of bases not matched to a gene: 14. The CDR3 covers 17 residues. CDR1 and CDR2 from the germline V gene are MNHEY and SVGEGT. In DNA, the CDR3 is TGTGCCAGCAGCCACAGCATGGGGACTACGCTCCAAGAGACCCAGTACTTC. This translates into CASSHSMGTTLQETQYF.

The chain is built from TRBV12-3 or TRBV12-4 and TRBJ2-5, with D possibly TRBD1 on 5 matching bases. Deletions cut 5 bases from V and 0 bases from J, with 10 bases between. This CDR3 has 14 residues. CDR3 in DNA: TGTGCCAGCAGTGGAGCAGGGAACCAAGAGACCCAGTACTTC. Amino acid sequence: CASSGAGNQETQYF.

The sample holds a few counts of this clonotype. The chain has TRBV20-1 and TRBJ1-4; 9 bases are a match to TRBD1. Germline assignment: CDR1 DFQATT and CDR2 SNEGSKA (reference sequence). The CDR3 extends over 17 amino acids. The V segment lost 3 bases and the J segment 3 bases; nucleotides outside the gene matches: 11. The CDR3 nucleotides are TGCAGTGCTAGTTCCTCGGGGACAGGGTGGTCTAATGAAAAACTGTTTTTT. Protein sequence: CSASSSGTGWSNEKLFF.

The rearrangement uses TRBV7-3 and TRBJ2-1; 15 bases fit TRBD2. Germline lookup yields CDR1 SGHTA and CDR2 FQGTGA. This CDR3 has 19 amino acids. J lost 7 bases, V lost 0 bases, and 10 bases had no gene match. The CDR3 reads CASSLTPSGLAGGVNEQFF. DNA of the CDR3: TGTGCCAGCAGCTTAACCCCTTCAGGACTAGCGGGGGGGGTAAATGAGCAGTTCTTC.